The 30 T cell receptor beta chains below come from one sample, sequenced in a study of T cells in Graves' hyperthyroidism and ophthalmopathy. The investigators amplified TCR beta CDR3 regions from RNA transcripts. The TCR CDR3 was amplified in a first-round RT-PCR using the HTBI primer set. One entry per CDR3 protein results from TCRdb running MiXCR on the multiplex PCR reads. The sample has more than 350,000 distinct CDR3 sequences, 13% to 15% seen once. Specimen: blood. The receptor source for this set is a woman aged 60-70 years with Graves' ophthalmopathy.

Ten or more counts support this clonotype. The chain employs TRBV20-1 and TRBJ2-4; 13 bases line up with TRBD2. J lost 0 bases, V lost 1 base, and 12 bases had no gene match. Germline V gene data show CDR1 as DFQATT and CDR2 as SNEGSKA (reference sequence). The length of the CDR3 is 20 residues. In nucleotides, the CDR3 is TGCAGTGCTAGAGGACTAGCGGGAGGAAAAACTAGACTAGCCAAAAACATTCAGTACTTC. It translates to CSARGLAGGKTRLAKNIQYF.

This clonotype was counted ten times or more. The CDR3 DNA is TGTGCCAGCAGAAGGACAAGCGACAATGAGCAGTTCTTC. Translated, it gives CASRRTSDNEQFF. The gene calls are TRBV2 and TRBJ2-1, with D maybe TRBD1 (5 bases). Trimming removed 6 bases from V and 5 bases from J, with 11 bases in between. The CDR3 contains 13 residues. CDR1 and CDR2 from the germline V gene are SNHLY and FYNNEI.

CDR3 sequence: CASSIRVVTGELFF. The CDR3, as DNA: TGTGCCAGTAGTATCAGGGTAGTTACCGGGGAGCTGTTTTTT. The rearrangement joins TRBV19 to TRBJ2-2, with a tentative D call TRBD1 (5 bases). V lost 3 bases and J 5 bases, leaving 10 bases between the germline ends. From germline, CDR1 is LNHDA and CDR2 SQIVND (reference sequence). The CDR3 totals 14 residues.

The chain carries TRBV7-6 and TRBJ2-1, with 13 bases that match TRBD2. Germline trimming cut 5 bases from V and 0 bases from J; bases unmatched to any gene: 16. Germline lookup yields CDR1 SGHVS and CDR2 FNYEAQ. This CDR3 is built from 21 residues. For the CDR3, the DNA is TGTGCCAGCAGCCCGCTTGGACTAGCGGGGGAGGGAGCCAGCTCCTACAATGAGCAGTTCTTC. Translated, it gives CASSPLGLAGEGASSYNEQFF.

This clonotype occurred many times. J is TRBJ1-1 and V is TRBV29-1; D possibly corresponds to TRBD1 (6 bases). The length of the CDR3 is 14 residues. Germline V CDR1 and CDR2: SQVTM, ANQGSEA. The V end was cut by 5 bases, the J end by 4 bases, with 17 bases between. The DNA of the CDR3 is TGCAGCGTTTTTCTAGGGACATCGAGCACTGAAGCTTTCTTT. This translates into CSVFLGTSSTEAFF.

This clonotype was seen many times. The rearrangement uses TRBV7-3 and TRBJ1-2, with TRBD1 matching 12 bases. J gave up 7 bases and V 5 bases, and 11 bases lay outside the gene matches. CDR1 is SGHTA and CDR2 is FQGTGA in the germline V gene. CDR3 length: 16 residues. CDR3 amino acids: CASSPHRDRGQGGYTF. As DNA, the CDR3 is TGTGCCAGCAGCCCTCATAGGGACAGGGGGCAGGGTGGCTACACCTTC.

The table lists this clonotype with many counts. The chain couples TRBV20-1 to TRBJ2-7, with a tentative D call TRBD2 (7 bases). Germline V CDR1 and CDR2: DFQATT, SNEGSKA (reference sequence). There are 18 residues in the CDR3. The V and J ends lost 3 bases and 3 bases respectively, with 27 bases between them. In nucleotides, the CDR3 is TGCAGTGCTAGGGCCATGAGGGGGGGGGCAGGGGCAAACTACGAGCAGTACTTC. Translation gives CSARAMRGGAGANYEQYF.

Details on this clonotype: This clone may be a read error of a much larger clone one base away. The chain employs TRBV2 and TRBJ2-7; TRBD2 might be the D (5 bases). CDR3 length equals 15 residues. Trimming shortened V by 8 bases and J by 4 bases, and 21 bases separated the two germline ends. CDR1 and CDR2 (germline): SNHLY, FYNNEI. As DNA, the CDR3 is TGTGCCAGCTCCGAGGGAGTCCGAAAAGGGTACGAGCAGTACTTC. Amino acids: CASSEGVRKGYEQYF.

This clonotype was seen many times. J is TRBJ1-1 and V is TRBV20-1; 7 bases map to TRBD1. There are 15 residues in the CDR3. Per the germline V gene, CDR1 is DFQATT and CDR2 is SNEGSKA (reference sequence). J lost 1 base, V lost 6 bases, and 11 bases had no gene match. CDR3 coding DNA: TGCAGTGCCTCGGCAGGGGGAGGATGGAACACTGAAGCTTTCTTT. Residues: CSASAGGGWNTEAFF.

This clonotype was seen at least ten times. This rearrangement joins TRBV28 to TRBJ1-1; 7 bases fit TRBD1. The CDR3 length is 15 residues. CDR1 is MDHEN and CDR2 is SYDVKM in the germline V gene. The V gene end was trimmed by 6 bases and the J gene end by 4 bases; junction bases not matched to a gene: 11. CDR3 coding DNA: TGTGCCAGCAGGCGAAGGGGAGGGGGCAGCACTGAAGCTTTCTTT. Residues: CASRRRGGGSTEAFF.

The V and J genes are TRBV20-1 and TRBJ2-1; TRBD2 matches 11 bases. The CDR3 is made up of 13 amino acids. The germline gives CDR1 DFQATT, CDR2 SNEGSKA (reference sequence). V shed 7 bases, J shed 7 bases, and the junction held 6 bases outside the gene matches. The CDR3 DNA sequence: TGCAGTGGCTTAGCGGGAGGGCGGAATGAGCAGTTCTTC. It is translated as CSGLAGGRNEQFF.

This clonotype appeared many times. The chain combines TRBV2 with TRBJ1-5; 9 bases map to TRBD1. Germline V gene data show CDR1 as SNHLY and CDR2 as FYNNEI. V lost 6 bases to trimming and J lost 5 bases; unmatched junction nucleotides: 5. CDR3 length: 14 amino acids. DNA of the CDR3: TGTGCCAGCAGCCGGGACAGGGACGATCAGCCCCAGCATTTT. It encodes CASSRDRDDQPQHF.

This clonotype was recorded at least ten times. The V call is TRBV20-1, the J call TRBJ2-4; D is undetermined. V lost 3 bases, J lost 7 bases, and 13 bases lay in between. Germline loops: CDR1 DFQATT, CDR2 SNEGSKA (reference sequence). The CDR3 is 13 amino acids. The CDR3 DNA reads TGCAGTGCTAGGGAGCCGACTTTCAACATTCAGTACTTC. It specifies CSAREPTFNIQYF.

This clonotype occurred many times. One base away lies a much larger clone, so this may be a sequencing read error. J is TRBJ2-3 and V is TRBV3-1, with 9 bases aligning to TRBD2. The CDR3 covers 15 residues. V trimming: 1 base; J trimming: 2 bases; junction bases outside the gene matches: 1. Germline CDR1 and CDR2: LGHDT and YNNKEL (reference sequence). The CDR3 DNA is TGTGCCAGCAGCCAAGGACTAGCGGACACAGATACGCAGTATTTT. Translation gives CASSQGLADTDTQYF.

This clonotype was seen many times. The chain recombines TRBV3-1 with TRBJ1-5; D call uncertain. The germline V gene has CDR1 LGHDT and CDR2 YNNKEL (reference sequence). The CDR3 spans 15 residues. V was shortened by 0 bases and J by 2 bases, with 8 bases between the two germline ends. CDR3 DNA sequence: TGTGCCAGCAGCCAAGATTGGGGTGGCAATCAGCCCCAGCATTTT. It is translated as CASSQDWGGNQPQHF.

Ten or more counts support this clonotype. The chain links TRBV6-1 to TRBJ1-4, with D possibly TRBD1 on 6 matching bases. Trimming removed 5 bases from V and 0 bases from J, with 10 bases in between. CDR3 length equals 15 residues. In germline, CDR1 is MNHNS, CDR2 SASEGT. CDR3 amino acids: CASSYRAPTNEKLFF. Written as DNA, the CDR3 is TGTGCCAGCAGTTACAGGGCTCCAACTAATGAAAAACTGTTTTTT.

This clonotype was observed many times. The chain couples TRBV3-1 to TRBJ2-1, with 8 bases matching TRBD2. Per germline, CDR1 LGHDT and CDR2 YNNKEL (reference sequence). The CDR3 has 16 amino acids. The V and J ends lost 0 bases and 7 bases, in that order; junction bases with no gene match: 8. CDR3 bases: TGTGCCAGCAGCCAAGAATCGAAAAGCGGGAGTAATGAGCAGTTCTTC. Translating gives CASSQESKSGSNEQFF.

The chain couples TRBV28 to TRBJ2-7, with D possibly TRBD2 on 5 matching bases. Germline V gene data show CDR1 as MDHEN and CDR2 as SYDVKM. V gave up 9 bases and J gave up 5 bases, with 11 bases separating them. The CDR3 runs 11 residues. The DNA of the CDR3 is TGTGCCAGTCTAGCTTTCGACGAGCAGTACTTC. Protein: CASLAFDEQYF.

In the case of this clonotype: This may be a read error: a much more frequent sequence differs by one nucleotide. This chain uses TRBV5-8 with TRBJ2-1; TRBD1 agrees at 12 bases. Trimming cost V 3 bases and J 8 bases; bases outside gene matches: 6. The germline gives CDR1 SGHTS, CDR2 YDEGEE. The CDR3 length is 15 residues. This CDR3 reads CASSSGTGGKDEQFF. For the CDR3, the DNA is TGTGCCAGCAGCTCGGGGACAGGGGGCAAGGATGAGCAGTTCTTC.

This clonotype was counted a few times. The CDR3 loop is CASSPRRDRELFF. DNA for the CDR3: TGTGCCAGCAGTCCCCGAAGAGACCGGGAGCTGTTTTTT. V usage is TRBV6-1 and J usage is TRBJ2-2; no definite D call. The CDR3 consists of 13 residues. The germline V and J ends were trimmed by 5 bases and 9 bases, with 13 bases remaining between them. Germline V gene lookup returns CDR1 MNHNS and CDR2 SASEGT.

The sample holds many counts of this clonotype. The chain has TRBV5-1 and TRBJ2-3; 8 bases fit TRBD2. In germline, CDR1 is SGHRS, CDR2 YFSETQ. J gave up 2 bases and V 4 bases, and 9 bases lay outside the gene matches. There are 16 residues in the CDR3. This CDR3 reads CASSPIRGGPTDTQYF. In nucleotides, the CDR3 is TGCGCCAGCAGCCCCATCCGGGGGGGACCCACAGATACGCAGTATTTT.

This clonotype occurred many times. The chain couples TRBV27 to TRBJ2-1, with 9 positions matching TRBD2. This CDR3 is 17 amino acids long. J gave up 6 bases and V 5 bases, and 14 bases lay outside the gene matches. Germline V gene data show CDR1 as MNHEY and CDR2 as SMNVEV (reference sequence). For the CDR3, the DNA is TGTGCCAGCAGTCCGACCACGGGACTAGCCACCTTCAATGAGCAGTTCTTC. Translation: CASSPTTGLATFNEQFF.

This chain links TRBV5-1 with TRBJ1-4, with D unclear. Trimming took 4 bases from V and 2 from J, leaving 27 bases between them. The CDR3 sequence is 20 residues long. Germline V gene lookup returns CDR1 SGHRS and CDR2 YFSETQ. CDR3 sequence reads: CASSRAALPIPRRTNEKLFF. The CDR3 DNA follows: TGCGCCAGCAGCCGGGCGGCACTACCCATACCCCGCCGCACTAATGAAAAACTGTTTTTT.

This clonotype was recorded many times. CDR3 region: CASSQILAGEPGTDTQYF. DNA for the CDR3: TGTGCCAGCAGCCAAATACTAGCGGGAGAACCGGGAACAGATACGCAGTATTTT. The chain recombines TRBV3-1 with TRBJ2-3, with 11 positions matching TRBD2. Looked up from germline, CDR1 is LGHDT and CDR2 is YNNKEL (reference sequence). This CDR3 has 18 residues. Trimming cost V 2 bases and J 3 bases; bases outside gene matches: 10.

This clonotype has at least ten counts. The chain links TRBV20-1 to TRBJ2-1; TRBD1 or TRBD2 may be the D gene (5 bases each). V gave up 8 bases and J gave up 9 bases, with 23 bases separating them. Per germline, CDR1 DFQATT and CDR2 SNEGSKA (reference sequence). CDR3 size: 14 residues. In nucleotides, the CDR3 is TGCAGTTCCGGGGCGACTGGAGCTAAGGTTGAGCAGTTCTTC. Its translation: CSSGATGAKVEQFF.

This chain uses TRBV30 with TRBJ2-7, with D uncertain. V lost 0 bases to trimming and J lost 4 bases, with 10 bases between them. The CDR3 extends over 13 amino acids. Germline V gene data show CDR1 as GTSNPN and CDR2 as SVGIG (reference sequence). In DNA form, the CDR3 reads TGTGCCTGGAGTGTGGGCAGAGCATACGAGCAGTACTTC. It is translated as CAWSVGRAYEQYF.

A note on this clonotype: An end of the junction does not agree with germline; a read error may underlie this. In DNA, the CDR3 is TGCACCAGCAGCTCCGGGACAGGGGCAGGGGACATTCAGTACTTC. Its protein product is CTSSSGTGAGDIQYF. The chain recombines TRBV5-1 with TRBJ2-4; 10 bases fit TRBD1. The CDR3 is 15 amino acids. Germline assignment: CDR1 SGHRS and CDR2 YFSETQ.

The chain employs TRBV6-1 and TRBJ2-7, with TRBD2 identical over 7 bases. From germline, CDR1 is MNHNS and CDR2 SASEGT. This CDR3 region has 12 residues. V dropped 6 bases and J dropped 7; count of bases not matched to a gene: 6. CDR3 bases: TGTGCCAGCAGGACTAGCAGTGATGAGCAGTACTTC. Translated, it gives CASRTSSDEQYF.

CDR3 DNA: TGCGCCAGCAGCCAAATGGAGTACACCGGGGAGCTGTTTTTT. It specifies CASSQMEYTGELFF. This sequence joins TRBV5-1 and TRBJ2-2, with unresolved D. This CDR3 spans 14 amino acids. Germline V CDR1 and CDR2: SGHRS, YFSETQ. Trimming stripped 4 bases from V and 3 bases from J, with 10 bases between.

The table lists this clonotype with many counts. The genes are TRBV6-1 and TRBJ2-4; a weak D match, TRBD1 (6 bases). Germline-derived CDR1 and CDR2 are MNHNS and SASEGT. The CDR3 loop spans 16 amino acids. Trimming took 5 bases from V and 9 from J, leaving 23 bases between them. The CDR3: CASSSPRTVPFAIQYF. The CDR3 DNA sequence: TGTGCCAGCAGTTCCCCCAGGACAGTCCCCTTCGCCATTCAGTACTTC.